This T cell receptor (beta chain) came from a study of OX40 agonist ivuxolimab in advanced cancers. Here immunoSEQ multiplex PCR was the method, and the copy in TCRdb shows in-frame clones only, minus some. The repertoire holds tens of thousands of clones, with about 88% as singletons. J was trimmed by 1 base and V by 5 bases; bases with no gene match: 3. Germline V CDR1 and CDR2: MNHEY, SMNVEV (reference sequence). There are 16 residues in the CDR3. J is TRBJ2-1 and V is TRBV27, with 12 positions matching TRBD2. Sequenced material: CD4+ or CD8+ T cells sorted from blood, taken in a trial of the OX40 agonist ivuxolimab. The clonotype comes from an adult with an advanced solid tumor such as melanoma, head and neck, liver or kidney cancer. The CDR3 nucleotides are TGTGCCAGCAGTCCGACTAGCGGGAGATCCTACAATGAGCAGTTCTTC. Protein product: CASSPTSGRSYNEQFF.